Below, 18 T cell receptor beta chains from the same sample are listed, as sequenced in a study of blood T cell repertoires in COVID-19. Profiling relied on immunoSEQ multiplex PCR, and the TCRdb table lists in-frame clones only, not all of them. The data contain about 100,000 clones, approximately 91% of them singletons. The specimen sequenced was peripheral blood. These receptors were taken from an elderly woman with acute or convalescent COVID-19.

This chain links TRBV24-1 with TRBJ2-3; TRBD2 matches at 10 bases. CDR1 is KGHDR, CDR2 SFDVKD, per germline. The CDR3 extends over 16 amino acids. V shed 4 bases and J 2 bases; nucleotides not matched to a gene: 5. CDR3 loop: CATSDTGTSDTDTQYF. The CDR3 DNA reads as TGTGCCACCAGTGACACCGGGACTAGCGACACAGATACGCAGTATTTT.

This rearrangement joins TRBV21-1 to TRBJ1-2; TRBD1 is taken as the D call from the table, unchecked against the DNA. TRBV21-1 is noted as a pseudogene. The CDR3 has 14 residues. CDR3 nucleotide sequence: TGTGCCGGCCGAAACAGGGTTTTAACCTATGGCTACACCTTC. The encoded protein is CAGRNRVLTYGYTF.

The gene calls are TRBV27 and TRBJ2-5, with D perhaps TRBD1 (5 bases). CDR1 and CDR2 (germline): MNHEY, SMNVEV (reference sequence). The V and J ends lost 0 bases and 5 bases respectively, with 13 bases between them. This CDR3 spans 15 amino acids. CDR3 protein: CASSLSKGAGETQYF. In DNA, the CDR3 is TGTGCCAGCAGTTTATCGAAAGGGGCTGGGGAGACCCAGTACTTC.

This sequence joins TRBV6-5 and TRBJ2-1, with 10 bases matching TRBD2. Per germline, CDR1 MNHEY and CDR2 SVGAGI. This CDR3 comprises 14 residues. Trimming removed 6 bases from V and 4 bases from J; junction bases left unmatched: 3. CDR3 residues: CASRERGGYNEQFF. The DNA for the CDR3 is TGTGCCAGCAGGGAGCGGGGGGGTTACAATGAGCAGTTCTTC.

Here the CDR3 reads CSAATDGANVLTF. As DNA, the CDR3 is TGCAGCGCTGCGACAGATGGGGCCAACGTCCTGACTTTC. This sequence joins TRBV29-1 and TRBJ2-6; possibly TRBD1 for D (5 bases). Germline CDR1 and CDR2: SQVTM and ANQGSEA. V lost 7 bases to trimming and J lost 3 bases, with 10 bases between them. The CDR3 length is 13 residues.

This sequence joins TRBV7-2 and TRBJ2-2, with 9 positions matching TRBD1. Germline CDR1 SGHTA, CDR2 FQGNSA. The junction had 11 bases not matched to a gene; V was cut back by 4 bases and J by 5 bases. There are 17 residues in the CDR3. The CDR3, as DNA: TGTGCCAGCAGCTCCCGTCCCGGGACAGGGACGACCGGGGAGCTGTTTTTT. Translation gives CASSSRPGTGTTGELFF. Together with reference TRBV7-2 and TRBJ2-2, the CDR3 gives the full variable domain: GAGVSQSPSNKVTEKGKDVELRCDPISGHTALYWYRQSLGQGLEFLIYFQGNSAPDKSGLPSDRFSAERTGGSVSTLTIQRTQQEDSAVYLCASSSRPGTGTTGELFFGEGSRLTVL.

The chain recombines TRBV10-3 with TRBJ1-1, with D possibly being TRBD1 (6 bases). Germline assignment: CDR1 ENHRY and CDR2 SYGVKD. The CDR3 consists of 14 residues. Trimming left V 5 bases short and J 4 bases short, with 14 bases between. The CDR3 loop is CAISQQGSGTEAFF. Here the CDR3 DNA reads TGTGCCATCAGTCAACAGGGCTCGGGCACTGAAGCTTTCTTT.

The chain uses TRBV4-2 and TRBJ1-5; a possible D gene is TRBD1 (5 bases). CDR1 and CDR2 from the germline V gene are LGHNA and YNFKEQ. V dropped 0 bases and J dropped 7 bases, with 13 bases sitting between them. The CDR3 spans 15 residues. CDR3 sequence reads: CASSQDPTVRQPQHF. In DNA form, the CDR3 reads TGTGCCAGCAGCCAAGATCCGACAGTCAGGCAGCCCCAGCATTTT.

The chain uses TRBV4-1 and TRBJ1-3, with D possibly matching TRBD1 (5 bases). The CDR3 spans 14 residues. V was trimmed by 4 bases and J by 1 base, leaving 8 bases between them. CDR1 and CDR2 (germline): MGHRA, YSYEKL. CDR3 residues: CASSPQESGNTIYF. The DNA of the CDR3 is TGCGCCAGCAGCCCACAGGAGTCTGGAAACACCATATATTTT.

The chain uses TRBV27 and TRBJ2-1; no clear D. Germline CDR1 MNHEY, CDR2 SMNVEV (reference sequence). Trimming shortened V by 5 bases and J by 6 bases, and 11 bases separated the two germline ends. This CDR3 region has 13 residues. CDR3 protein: CASSIPWANEQFF. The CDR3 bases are TGTGCCAGCAGTATCCCGTGGGCCAATGAGCAGTTCTTC.

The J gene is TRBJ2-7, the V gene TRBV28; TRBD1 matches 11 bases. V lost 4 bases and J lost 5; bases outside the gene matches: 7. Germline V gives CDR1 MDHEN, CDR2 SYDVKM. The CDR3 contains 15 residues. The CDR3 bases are TGTGCCAGCAGTTCCCCCGGGACAGGGGGACACGAGCAGTACTTC. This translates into CASSSPGTGGHEQYF.

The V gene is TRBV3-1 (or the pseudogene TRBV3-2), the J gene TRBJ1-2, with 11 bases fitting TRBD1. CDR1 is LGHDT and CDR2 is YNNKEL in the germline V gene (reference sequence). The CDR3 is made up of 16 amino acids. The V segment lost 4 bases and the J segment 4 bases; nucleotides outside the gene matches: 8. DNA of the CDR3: TGTGCCAGCAGCCGAGGACAGGGGGCTTTAGTCTATGGCTACACCTTC. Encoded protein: CASSRGQGALVYGYTF.

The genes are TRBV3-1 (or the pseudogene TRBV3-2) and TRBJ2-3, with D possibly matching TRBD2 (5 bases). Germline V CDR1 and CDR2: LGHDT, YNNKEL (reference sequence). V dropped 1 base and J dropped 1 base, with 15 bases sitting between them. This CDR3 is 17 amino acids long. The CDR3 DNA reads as TGTGCCAGCAGCCAAGGTCTCCTAGCCAGCCGCACAGATACGCAGTATTTT. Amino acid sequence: CASSQGLLASRTDTQYF.

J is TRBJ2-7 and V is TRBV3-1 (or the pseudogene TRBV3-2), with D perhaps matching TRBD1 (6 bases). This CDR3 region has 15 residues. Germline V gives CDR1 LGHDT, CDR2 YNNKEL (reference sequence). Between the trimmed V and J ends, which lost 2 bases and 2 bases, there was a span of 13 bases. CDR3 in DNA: TGTGCCAGCAGCCAAAATACAGGGAGCCCCTACGAGCAGTACTTC. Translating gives CASSQNTGSPYEQYF.

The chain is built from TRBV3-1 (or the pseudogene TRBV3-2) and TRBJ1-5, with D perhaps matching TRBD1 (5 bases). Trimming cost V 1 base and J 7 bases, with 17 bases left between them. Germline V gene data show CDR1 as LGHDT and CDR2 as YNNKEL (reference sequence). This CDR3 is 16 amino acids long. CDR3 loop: CASSQGHQGRGQPQHF. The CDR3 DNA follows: TGTGCCAGCAGCCAAGGACACCAGGGACGGGGGCAGCCCCAGCATTTT.

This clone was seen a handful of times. In DNA form, the CDR3 reads TGTGCCAGCAGCCGACAGGGGGACTCTCATCAGCCCCAGCATTTT. It is translated as CASSRQGDSHQPQHF. The V call is TRBV6-6, the J call TRBJ1-5, with 9 bases aligning to TRBD1. The trim removed 6 bases at V and 5 bases at J, leaving 8 bases unmatched. This CDR3 has 15 amino acids. Germline V gene lookup returns CDR1 MNHNY and CDR2 SVGAGI (reference sequence).

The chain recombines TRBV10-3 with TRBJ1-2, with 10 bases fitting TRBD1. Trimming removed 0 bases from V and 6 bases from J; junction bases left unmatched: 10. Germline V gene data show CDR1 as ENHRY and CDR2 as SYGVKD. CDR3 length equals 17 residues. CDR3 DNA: TGTGCCATCAGTGAGTCTTTAATTGGGGACAGGGGCCATGGCTACACCTTC. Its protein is CAISESLIGDRGHGYTF.

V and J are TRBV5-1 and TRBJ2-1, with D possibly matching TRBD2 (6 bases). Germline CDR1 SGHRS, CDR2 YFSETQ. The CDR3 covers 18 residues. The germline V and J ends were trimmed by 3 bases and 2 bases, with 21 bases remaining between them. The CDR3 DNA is TGCGCCAGCAGCTACCTCGGGGTAGCGGTGAGACCCTACAATGAGCAGTTCTTC. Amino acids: CASSYLGVAVRPYNEQFF.